Listed below are T cell receptor beta chains from one sample, sequenced in a study of response to subunit inactivated influenza vaccine. TCRdb redid the calling of the RT-PCR reads with MiXCR, one entry per CDR3 protein. The sample consists of under 800,000 distinct CDR3 sequences, more than 11% of them appearing once. This specimen was PBMCs from blood, taken roughly 15 days before vaccination. The receptors derive from a man aged 45-65 years who received an inactivated influenza vaccine. CDR3s include the opening cysteine and the closing phenylalanine or tryptophan. Fields, in order: V gene, J gene, D gene, clone size, CDR3 DNA, CDR3 protein. D genes are given only for firm matches. Clone size is shown for a subset of rows, as once, few, many or a class of expanded clone.

>TRBV12-3/TRBV12-4|TRBJ1-5|.|many
TGTGCCAGCAGTCCCATCGGTAGCAATCAGCCCCAGCATTTT
CASSPIGSNQPQHF
>TRBV3-1|TRBJ2-3|TRBD2|few
TGTGCCAGCAGCAAATGGGACTACACAGATACGCAGTATTTT
CASSKWDYTDTQYF
>TRBV6-5|TRBJ1-1|.|few
TGTGCCAGCAGTTACGTGCAGGAGAACACTGAAGCTTTCTTT
CASSYVQENTEAFF
>TRBV12-3/TRBV12-4|TRBJ2-1|.|.
TGTGCCAGCAAGCTTCGGCAGGCGTCCTACAATGAGCAGTTCTTC
CASKLRQASYNEQFF
>TRBV29-1|TRBJ1-2|TRBD1|.
TGCAGCGTTTTTAGACAGGGTGTGGGTGGCTACACCTTC
CSVFRQGVGGYTF
>TRBV29-1|TRBJ2-3|TRBD2|.
TGCAGCGCCGGACTAGCGGGGGGCCGACCCACAGATACGCAGTATTTT
CSAGLAGGRPTDTQYF
>TRBV24-1|TRBJ2-1|.|.
TGTGCCACCGCCGGGGATCCCTCCTACAATGAGCAGTTCTTC
CATAGDPSYNEQFF
>TRBV12-3/TRBV12-4|TRBJ2-3|.|once
TGTGCCAGCAGTAAAACCCAATCTGGGGGCCGCCTTGGGCCGGATACGCAGTATTTT
CASSKTQSGGRLGPDTQYF
>TRBV4-2|TRBJ2-7|TRBD2|many
TGTGCCAGCAGCCAAGACTGGGGGGGGGGGTACGAGCAGTACTTC
CASSQDWGGGYEQYF
>TRBV28|TRBJ2-6|.|few
TGTGCCAGCAGTTTACCGGTCGGTGGGGCCAACGTCCTGACTTTC
CASSLPVGGANVLTF
>TRBV5-1|TRBJ2-1|TRBD1|.
TGCGCCAGCACTAACTCCGGGACAGGGGGCCATGAGCAGTTCTTC
CASTNSGTGGHEQFF
>TRBV15|TRBJ1-3|.|.
TGTGCCACCAGCAGAGAAGGCTTTGGAAACACCATATATTTT
CATSREGFGNTIYF
>TRBV20-1|TRBJ2-3|.|few
TGCAGTGCTAGGAAGCCCCACACAGATACGCAGTATTTT
CSARKPHTDTQYF
>TRBV5-1|TRBJ2-5|TRBD1|many
TGCGCCAGCAGCCGACAGGGGGCTTCCGAGACCCAGTACTTC
CASSRQGASETQYF
>TRBV24-1|TRBJ2-3|.|many
TGTGCCACCAGTGAGCCCTTTTCCCCGAGCAGCTCTTTTCCTACAGATACGCAGTATTTT
CATSEPFSPSSSFPTDTQYF
>TRBV27|TRBJ1-5|.|.
TGTGCCAGCCACGCGACTGGGGAGCTCGATCAGCCCCAGCATTTT
CASHATGELDQPQHF
>TRBV14|TRBJ2-2|.|.
TGTGCCAGCAAATCCCGACTGACCACCGGGGAGCTGTTTTTT
CASKSRLTTGELFF
>TRBV20-1|TRBJ1-1|TRBD1|.
TGCAGTGCCAAACCGGGGCCAGGGGGTTACACTGAAGCTTTCTTT
CSAKPGPGGYTEAFF
>TRBV7-9|TRBJ1-1|.|few
TGTGCCAGCGTTCCAGGGGCCCGCATGTTGAACACTGAAGCTTTCTTT
CASVPGARMLNTEAFF
>TRBV7-8|TRBJ2-3|TRBD1|many
TGTGCCAGCAGCTCCAGGGGGAAGACAGATACGCAGTATTTT
CASSSRGKTDTQYF
>TRBV30|TRBJ1-5|.|few
TGTGCCTGGAGTCCACGCGGGGGTCGACAGCCCCAGCATTTT
CAWSPRGGRQPQHF
>TRBV6-5|TRBJ2-7|.|few
TGTGCCAGCAGTTACTCGACCGCCAGGGACGAGCAGTACTTC
CASSYSTARDEQYF
>TRBV7-2|TRBJ2-5|TRBD2|few
TGTGCCAGCAGCTCAGCGGGGGTTCAAGAGACCCAGTACTTC
CASSSAGVQETQYF
>TRBV6-2/TRBV6-3|TRBJ2-7|TRBD2|many
TGTGCCAGCAGGACCGGGACTAGTCTATTCGAGCAGTACTTC
CASRTGTSLFEQYF
>TRBV2|TRBJ2-1|.|.
TGTGCCAGCAGACTAGGTCGCGAGGATTACAATGAGCAGTTCTTC
CASRLGREDYNEQFF
>TRBV6-2/TRBV6-3|TRBJ2-1|TRBD2|.
TGTACCAGCAGTCAACTAGCGGGGAACTACAATGAGCAGTTCTTC
CTSSQLAGNYNEQFF
>TRBV2|TRBJ1-1|.|few
TGTGCCAGCAGTGAATATGACAGCACTGAAGCTTTCTTT
CASSEYDSTEAFF
>TRBV20-1|TRBJ2-1|.|few
TGCAGTGCTAGAGATCTGGGGGGCTCCTACAATGAGCAGTTCTTC
CSARDLGGSYNEQFF
>TRBV20-1|TRBJ2-7|.|.
TGCAGTGCTAGAAGGGCGGCGAACGAGCAGTACTTC
CSARRAANEQYF
>TRBV9|TRBJ1-1|.|.
TGTGCCAGCAGCGTAGTTGAGGGTATGGGCACTGAAGCTTTCTTT
CASSVVEGMGTEAFF
>TRBV12-3/TRBV12-4|TRBJ2-7|.|many
TGTGCCAGCAGTCGGACGGACCACTACGAGCAGTACTTC
CASSRTDHYEQYF
>TRBV10-2|TRBJ2-5|.|many
TGCGCCAGCAGTCCGCGAGGATACCAAGAGACCCAGTACTTC
CASSPRGYQETQYF
>TRBV7-9|TRBJ2-7|TRBD1|.
TGTGCCAGCAGCTGGACAGGGTTCTACGAGCAGTACTTC
CASSWTGFYEQYF
>TRBV6-1|TRBJ2-1|.|few
TGTGCCACCCTACGCCGGGACAATATCTATGAGCAGTTCTTC
CATLRRDNIYEQFF
>TRBV7-7|TRBJ2-1|.|few
TGTGCTAGCAGCGCAGGTTTCTACAATGAGCAGTTCTTC
CASSAGFYNEQFF
>TRBV28|TRBJ2-3|.|few
TGTGCCAGCCGAAATCCGGGCACAGATACGCAGTATTTT
CASRNPGTDTQYF
>TRBV7-6|TRBJ2-1|.|few
TGTGCCACCCCCCCCGATGAGCAGTTCTTC
CATPPDEQFF
>TRBV29-1|TRBJ2-1|.|few
TGCAGCGTTGGACAGACAACCGACAATGAGCAGTTCTTC
CSVGQTTDNEQFF
>TRBV20-1|TRBJ1-1|TRBD1|many
TGCAGTGCTGGACAGGGGGCAATAGTTGCTTTCTTT
CSAGQGAIVAFF
>TRBV28|TRBJ2-7|TRBD2|.
TGTGCCAGCGCGACTAGCGGCGAGCAGTACTTC
CASATSGEQYF
>TRBV25-1|TRBJ1-1|.|.
TGTGCCAGCATCGGACCGGGTTTTCGCGCTTTCTTT
CASIGPGFRAFF
>TRBV2|TRBJ2-7|TRBD1|.
TGTGCCAGCAGTGAAGCCGGGACAGGCCTCGTCGGGCAGTACTTC
CASSEAGTGLVGQYF